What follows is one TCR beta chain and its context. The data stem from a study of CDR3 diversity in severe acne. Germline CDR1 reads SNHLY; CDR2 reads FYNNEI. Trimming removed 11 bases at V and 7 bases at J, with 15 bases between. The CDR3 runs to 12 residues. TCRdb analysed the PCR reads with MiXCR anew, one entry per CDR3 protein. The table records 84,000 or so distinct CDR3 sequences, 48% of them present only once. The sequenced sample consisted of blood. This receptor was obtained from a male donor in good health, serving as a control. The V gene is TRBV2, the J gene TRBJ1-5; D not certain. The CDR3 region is CAAKAFSQPQHF. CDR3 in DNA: TGTGCCGCCAAGGCGTTTAGCCAGCCCCAGCATTTT.